These T cell receptor beta chains were read from a single sample in a study of shared clonotypes between healthy human individuals. Generated by immunoSEQ multiplex PCR, the TCRdb table keeps only in-frame clones and is missing some. The data show about 380,000 clones, roughly 96% seen once. The sample comprised memory CD8+ T cells sorted from blood. The receptors stem from a man aged 25-45 years in good health. The CDR3 runs from the conserved cysteine through the conserved F or W. The D gene is left open where the match is weak. Clone size is not always given. Where it is, it says once, few, many or a class for expanded clones.

cdr3_nt | cdr3_aa | j_call | d_call | clone_size | v_call
TGCGCCAGCAGCTCAGGGGGCTCTGGAAACACCATATATTTT | CASSSGGSGNTIYF | TRBJ1-3 | TRBD1 | . | TRBV5-1
TGTGCCAGCAGCGTAGCGGGACAGGGGTACGAGCAGTACTTC | CASSVAGQGYEQYF | TRBJ2-7 | TRBD1 | . | TRBV9
TGTGCCAGTAGTACTGTAGCGGGAGTTGGGGAGACCCAGTACTTC | CASSTVAGVGETQYF | TRBJ2-5 | TRBD2 | . | TRBV19
TGTGCCAGCAGCTTGGGGGACGGGACTTTAGCCAAAAACATTCAGTACTTC | CASSLGDGTLAKNIQYF | TRBJ2-4 | . | . | TRBV5-6
TGTGCCAGCAGTGTTATTCGGGGGCAGCCCCAGCATTTT | CASSVIRGQPQHF | TRBJ1-5 | . | few | TRBV2
TGTGCCAGCAGCTCATCGAACACCGGGGAGCTGTTTTTT | CASSSSNTGELFF | TRBJ2-2 | . | . | TRBV7-9
TGTGCCAGCAGTCCTGGGCCGACTCCCCCTATTCAGTACTTC | CASSPGPTPPIQYF | TRBJ2-4 | . | . | TRBV28
TGTGCCAGCAGCGCTACAGGTTATAGCAATCAGCCCCAGCATTTT | CASSATGYSNQPQHF | TRBJ1-5 | . | . | TRBV2
TGTGCCAGCAGTTTAGTAAGGGGCCAGGCAGATACGCAGTATTTT | CASSLVRGQADTQYF | TRBJ2-3 | . | . | TRBV28
TGTGCCAGTATCCGTCCGGGGGGCGCGACAGATACGCAGTATTTT | CASIRPGGATDTQYF | TRBJ2-3 | . | . | TRBV19
TGCGCCAGTGGGACAGGGATTATAGATACGCAGTATTTT | CASGTGIIDTQYF | TRBJ2-3 | TRBD1 | . | TRBV10-2
TGCAGTCGTCTAGCAGATACGCAGTATTTT | CSRLADTQYF | TRBJ2-3 | . | . | TRBV20-1
TGTGCCAGCACCCTGGCCGGGGCCAACGTCCTGACTTTC | CASTLAGANVLTF | TRBJ2-6 | . | . | TRBV28
TGCGCCAGCAGCTTGGGACAGGGGGACTATGGCTACACCTTC | CASSLGQGDYGYTF | TRBJ1-2 | TRBD1 | . | TRBV5-1
TGTGCCAGCAGCCAGAGAGGATTTGGCGGGAGGGCTATTTACTTC | CASSQRGFGGRAIYF | TRBJ2-5 | TRBD2 | . | TRBV11-2
TGTGCCAGTAGTATAGCTGTCCTAGCGGGAGCTTACGAGCAGTACTTC | CASSIAVLAGAYEQYF | TRBJ2-7 | TRBD2 | . | TRBV19
TGTGCCACGTCGCCGGGCTATGGCTACACCTTC | CATSPGYGYTF | TRBJ1-2 | . | . | TRBV11-2
TGCGCCAGCGGGAGGAAGGGGGGCAATGAGCAGTTCTTC | CASGRKGGNEQFF | TRBJ2-1 | . | . | TRBV5-1
TGCGCCAGCAGCCAAACATCCACTGCCCCCTACGAGCAGTACTTC | CASSQTSTAPYEQYF | TRBJ2-7 | . | . | TRBV4-1
TGTGCCAGCAGCTTAATGGGGCGTCTGGGGCAGGGAAGCACAGATACGCAGTATTTT | CASSLMGRLGQGSTDTQYF | TRBJ2-3 | . | . | TRBV7-9
TGTGCCAGCAGCGCGGACAGGGGAGGTGGAAACACCATATATTTT | CASSADRGGGNTIYF | TRBJ1-3 | TRBD1 | . | TRBV2
TGCGCCAGCAGCTTGGCCTTTGGGATATACTACGAGCAGTACTTC | CASSLAFGIYYEQYF | TRBJ2-7 | . | . | TRBV5-1